One and the same sample provided the 23 T cell receptor beta chains below, sequenced in a study of beta chain features in type 1 diabetes. Expressed TCRB transcripts were sequenced, since all the RNA that had been isolated was reverse transcribed. The protocol was immunoSEQ multiplex PCR, while the TCRdb copy is restricted to in-frame clones and leaves out a portion. Here the sample spans under 800,000 clones, roughly a sixth being singletons. Sequenced material: naive CD4+ T cells from blood. All receptors come from a man between 18 and 29 years old in good health.

The genes are TRBV19 and TRBJ1-1; TRBD1 aligns across 7 bases. The germline V gene has CDR1 LNHDA and CDR2 SQIVND (reference sequence). This CDR3 comprises 15 residues. V lost 3 bases, J lost 0 bases, and 4 bases stayed unmatched. The CDR3 spells CASSIHQGVNTEAFF. The CDR3 region has the DNA TGTGCCAGTAGTATTCATCAGGGGGTGAACACTGAAGCTTTCTTT. The variable domain in full, with the rest retrieved from reference TRBV19 and TRBJ1-1, is DGGITQSPKYLFRKEGQNVTLSCEQNLNHDAMYWYRQDPGQGLRLIYYSQIVNDFQKGDIAEGYSVSREKKESFPLTVTSAQKNPTAFYLCASSIHQGVNTEAFFGQGTRLTVV.

V and J are TRBV5-1 and TRBJ2-1, with TRBD1 identical over 8 bases. Per the germline V gene, CDR1 is SGHRS and CDR2 is YFSETQ. The CDR3 totals 17 residues. Trimming removed 3 bases from V and 6 bases from J; junction bases left unmatched: 14. This CDR3 is CASSWPNQGALVNEQFF. The CDR3 DNA reads TGCGCCAGCAGCTGGCCGAACCAGGGGGCGCTGGTCAATGAGCAGTTCTTC.

The chain employs TRBV7-6 and TRBJ2-3; D is possibly TRBD2 (6 bases). From germline, CDR1 is SGHVS and CDR2 FNYEAQ. Trimming removed 1 base from V and 4 bases from J, with 18 bases in between. CDR3 length: 17 residues. DNA of the CDR3: TGTGCCAGCAGCTTAGTCTCGGTGGGAGGAGGTGCAGATACGCAGTATTTT. Translated, it gives CASSLVSVGGGADTQYF. Combining the CDR3 with reference TRBV7-6 and TRBJ2-3 gives the whole variable domain GAGVSQSPRYKVTKRGQDVALRCDPISGHVSLYWYRQALGQGPEFLTYFNYEAQQDKSGLPNDRFSAERPEGSISTLTIQRTEQRDSAMYRCASSLVSVGGGADTQYFGPGTRLTVL.

The genes are TRBV30 and TRBJ1-6, with TRBD1 as a possible D gene (6 bases). The CDR3 is made up of 17 amino acids. V lost 2 bases and J 0 bases, leaving 14 bases between the germline ends. Germline V gene sequence: CDR1 GTSNPN, CDR2 SVGIG (reference sequence). The CDR3 loop reads CAWSRQVSSSYNSPLHF. As DNA, the CDR3 is TGTGCCTGGAGTAGACAGGTCTCAAGCTCCTATAATTCACCCCTCCACTTT.

The chain uses TRBV5-6 and TRBJ1-1, with D perhaps matching TRBD1 (5 bases). The CDR3 length is 11 residues. Germline V gene lookup returns CDR1 SGHDT and CDR2 YYEEEE. Trimming pared 4 bases from V and 10 bases from J, leaving 11 bases between. The DNA for the CDR3 is TGTGCCAGCAGCCGGGACGAAGGAGCTTTCTTT. This translates into CASSRDEGAFF.

The CDR3 loop is CASKVNTEAFF. The CDR3 coding sequence is TGTGCCAGCAAGGTGAACACTGAAGCTTTCTTT. The V call is TRBV6-1, the J call TRBJ1-1; D is undetermined. Germline CDR1 and CDR2: MNHNS and SASEGT. The length of the CDR3 is 11 residues. The V and J ends lost 7 bases and 0 bases respectively, with 3 bases between them.

Concerning this clone itself: The same CDR3 arises from other DNA sequences in this sample as well. The V call is TRBV6-6, the J call TRBJ2-5; no reliable D call. V lost 0 bases, J lost 3 bases, and 8 bases lay in between. The CDR3 contains 14 residues. CDR1 is MNHNY and CDR2 is SVGAGI in the germline V gene (reference sequence). The DNA for the CDR3 is TGTGCCAGCAGTTACTCGAACAGAGAAGAGACCCAGTACTTC. This translates into CASSYSNREETQYF.

The chain carries TRBV28 and TRBJ2-7; 7 bases align to TRBD1. There are 16 residues in the CDR3. Germline loops: CDR1 MDHEN, CDR2 SYDVKM. V was pared by 7 bases and J by 2 bases, with 14 bases of the junction left unmatched. The chain's CDR3 is CASTPYWGQRAYEQYF. DNA for the CDR3: TGTGCCAGCACCCCGTACTGGGGACAGAGAGCCTACGAGCAGTACTTC.

The chain links TRBV14 to TRBJ2-4; 7 nucleotides line up with TRBD1. Germline CDR1 and CDR2: SGHDN and FVKESK. The CDR3 has 14 residues. The V and J ends lost 2 bases and 4 bases, in that order; junction bases with no gene match: 2. CDR3 region: CASSQKGQKNIQYF. In DNA, the CDR3 is TGTGCCAGCAGCCAAAAGGGACAGAAAAACATTCAGTACTTC.

This clone showed up just a few times. The V gene is TRBV7-9, the J gene TRBJ1-2; D is unresolved. The CDR3 sequence is 13 residues long. Germline CDR1 and CDR2: SEHNR and FQNEAQ (reference sequence). Trimming cost V 1 base and J 7 bases, with 10 bases left between them. The CDR3 DNA reads as TGTGCCAGCAGCTTAGACGGGCCTCGTGGCTACACCTTC. This translates into CASSLDGPRGYTF.

This clone has only a few counts. The gene calls are TRBV9 and TRBJ2-4; 11 bases fit TRBD2. The CDR3 contains 18 residues. CDR1 is SGDLS and CDR2 is YYNGEE in the germline V gene. Trimming took 7 bases from V and 0 from J; bases not matched to a gene: 12. CDR3 nucleotide sequence: TGTGCCAGCTCCACCCTAGCGGGGGGAACACTAGCCAAAAACATTCAGTACTTC. Residues: CASSTLAGGTLAKNIQYF.

This chain connects TRBV28 to TRBJ2-6; D uncertain. Between the trimmed V and J ends, which lost 3 bases and 2 bases, there was a span of 11 bases. This CDR3 has 16 residues. Per the germline V gene, CDR1 is MDHEN and CDR2 is SYDVKM. CDR3 DNA sequence: TGTGCCAGCAGTTTGGTTGGTCGGACTGGGGCCAACGTCCTGACTTTC. Residues: CASSLVGRTGANVLTF.

This clone was detected only a few times. This rearrangement joins TRBV30 to TRBJ2-6; D possibly corresponds to TRBD1 (6 bases). The V end lost 0 bases, the J end lost 2 bases, and 8 bases lay between the germline ends. CDR1 GTSNPN and CDR2 SVGIG come from the germline V gene (reference sequence). The CDR3 spans 15 residues. CDR3 loop: CAWSVSGAGANVLTF. The CDR3 region has the DNA TGTGCCTGGAGTGTTTCAGGGGCTGGGGCCAACGTCCTGACTTTC.

This clone occurred a few times. This sequence joins TRBV7-2 and TRBJ2-1, with D perhaps TRBD1 (6 bases). V was clipped by 5 bases and J by 13 bases, with 12 bases between them. The CDR3 consists of 11 residues. Germline V gives CDR1 SGHTA, CDR2 FQGNSA. Here the CDR3 reads CASSTRQDQFF. DNA for the CDR3: TGTGCCAGCAGCACGCGACAGGATCAGTTCTTC.

The rearrangement uses TRBV19 and TRBJ1-5, with 7 bases lining up with TRBD1. With V trimmed by 8 bases and J by 2 bases, 3 bases remained unmatched. This CDR3 contains 13 residues. Germline CDR1 is LNHDA and CDR2 is SQIVND (reference sequence). CDR3 sequence reads: CASQDRGNQPQHF. The CDR3 nucleotides are TGTGCCAGTCAAGACAGGGGCAATCAGCCCCAGCATTTT.

CDR3 nucleotides: TGTGCCAGCAGCTTAATGGGTGGGGAAAAACTGTTTTTT. Its translation is CASSLMGGEKLFF. This rearrangement joins TRBV7-3 to TRBJ1-4; D is unclear. V was cut by 1 base and J by 8 bases, with 8 bases left in between. The CDR3 totals 13 residues. Germline V CDR1 and CDR2: SGHTA, FQGTGA.

This clone has just a few counts. The V and J genes are TRBV19 and TRBJ2-1; D unresolved. This CDR3 is 13 amino acids long. Germline V gene data show CDR1 as LNHDA and CDR2 as SQIVND (reference sequence). Trimming removed 4 bases from V and 7 bases from J, with 11 bases in between. CDR3 nucleotides: TGTGCCAGTAGTAAAGTGGTCCGGAATGAGCAGTTCTTC. Translating it yields CASSKVVRNEQFF.

The genes are TRBV7-2 and TRBJ1-1; D might be TRBD1 (6 bases). CDR3 size: 16 residues. CDR1 is SGHTA and CDR2 is FQGNSA in the germline V gene. V was shortened by 2 bases and J by 3 bases, with 16 bases between the two germline ends. CDR3 DNA: TGTGCCAGCAGCTTAAAGCGGGACATATCATACACTGAAGCTTTCTTT. Translated, it gives CASSLKRDISYTEAFF.

The chain links TRBV27 to TRBJ2-7, with D possibly matching TRBD2 (6 bases). This CDR3 region has 19 residues. The germline V and J ends were trimmed by 5 bases and 3 bases, with 29 bases remaining between them. Germline CDR1 MNHEY, CDR2 SMNVEV (reference sequence). CDR3 amino acids: CASSPRGVSFAGLGYEQYF. CDR3 DNA: TGTGCCAGCAGTCCCCGGGGCGTATCCTTCGCGGGGCTAGGCTACGAGCAGTACTTC.

This sequence joins TRBV7-9 and TRBJ1-4, with 9 positions matching TRBD1. CDR3 length: 13 amino acids. After removal of 5 bases from V and 7 bases from J, the junction contained 2 bases not matched to a gene. In germline, CDR1 is SEHNR, CDR2 FQNEAQ (reference sequence). The CDR3 reads CASSRDRAEKLFF. The CDR3 nucleotides read TGTGCCAGCAGCCGGGACAGGGCTGAAAAACTGTTTTTT. Looking up the rest from reference TRBV7-9 and TRBJ1-4 gives the full variable domain: DTGVSQNPRHKITKRGQNVTFRCDPISEHNRLYWYRQTLGQGPEFLTYFQNEAQLEKSRLLSDRFSAERPKGSFSTLEIQRTEQGDSAMYLCASSRDRAEKLFFGSGTQLSVL.

This clone was picked up a small number of times. This chain links TRBV18 with TRBJ2-1; D remains unclear. Trimming cost V 5 bases and J 4 bases, with 9 bases left between them. The germline V gene encodes CDR1 KGHSH and CDR2 LQKENI. CDR3 length equals 13 residues. Here the CDR3 DNA reads TGTGCCAGCTCAACCCTTGAGTACAATGAGCAGTTCTTC. Translating gives CASSTLEYNEQFF.

The rearrangement joins TRBV14 to TRBJ2-3; 7 bases are shared with TRBD2. V shed 0 bases and J 8 bases; nucleotides not matched to a gene: 5. This CDR3 is built from 14 residues. Germline lookup yields CDR1 SGHDN and CDR2 FVKESK. Here the CDR3 DNA reads TGTGCCAGCAGCCAAGAGTGGGAGGGCTGTACGCAGTATTTT. It yields the protein CASSQEWEGCTQYF.

CDR3 region: CASAGQGSYNEQFF. The CDR3, as DNA: TGCGCCAGCGCGGGACAGGGGTCCTACAATGAGCAGTTCTTC. V gene TRBV5-1 combines with J gene TRBJ2-1; 10 bases are shared with TRBD1. The CDR3 sequence is 14 residues long. The V gene's germline CDR1 is SGHRS and CDR2 YFSETQ. V shed 7 bases, J shed 1 base, and the junction held 2 bases outside the gene matches.